This passage covers 27 T cell receptor beta chains from one sample sequenced in a study of shared clonotypes between healthy human individuals. The table came from immunoSEQ multiplex PCR; TCRdb's copy has only in-frame clones and leaves some out. Of some 2,400,000 clones listed, about 94% are singletons. Input material: naive CD4+ T cells sorted from blood. Indicated subset: CD45RA+ positively selected. All receptors derive from a man between 18 and 35 years old in good health.

The chain recombines TRBV14 with TRBJ2-7; D is uncertain. Germline V gene lookup returns CDR1 SGHDN and CDR2 FVKESK. The CDR3 runs 15 residues. The V end was cut by 0 bases, the J end by 3 bases, with 12 bases between. CDR3 nucleotide sequence: TGTGCCAGCAGCCAAGATTGGGTAAGGCGCTACGAGCAGTACTTC. This translates into CASSQDWVRRYEQYF.

The chain combines TRBV4-2 with TRBJ1-3; D is undetermined. With 1 base removed from V and 0 bases from J, the gap between germline ends came to 10 bases. The CDR3 extends over 16 amino acids. Germline loops: CDR1 LGHNA, CDR2 YNFKEQ. CDR3 in amino acids: CASSQVASSSGNTIYF. CDR3 DNA sequence: TGTGCCAGCAGCCAAGTGGCCAGCAGCTCTGGAAACACCATATATTTT.

This chain connects TRBV27 to TRBJ1-4; TRBD1 aligns across 9 bases. Trimming cost V 6 bases and J 6 bases; bases outside gene matches: 14. The germline gives CDR1 MNHEY, CDR2 SMNVEV (reference sequence). The CDR3 consists of 17 residues. In DNA, the CDR3 is TGTGCCAGCAGCTTTAATCCTCCGGGACAGGGTGATGAAAAACTGTTTTTT. Translated: CASSFNPPGQGDEKLFF. The variable domain in full, completed from reference TRBV27 and TRBJ1-4, reads EAQVTQNPRYLITVTGKKLTVTCSQNMNHEYMSWYRQDPGLGLRQIYYSMNVEVTDKGDVPEGYKVSRKEKRNFPLILESPSPNQTSLYFCASSFNPPGQGDEKLFFGSGTQLSVL.

The chain links TRBV2 to TRBJ2-5, with 13 bases fitting TRBD2. This CDR3 is built from 16 residues. Germline loops: CDR1 SNHLY, CDR2 FYNNEI. The ends lost 5 bases at V and 4 bases at J; junction bases unmatched: 7. CDR3 amino acids: CASSYGRTSGGETQYF. CDR3 sequence (DNA): TGTGCCAGCAGTTATGGCCGGACTAGCGGGGGAGAGACCCAGTACTTC.

The chain has TRBV5-1 and TRBJ2-3; 7 bases map to TRBD1. This CDR3 has 14 residues. CDR1 and CDR2 (germline): SGHRS, YFSETQ. V shed 0 bases, J shed 4 bases, and the junction held 2 bases outside the gene matches. The CDR3 nucleotides read TGCGCCAGCAGCTTGGCCACAGGGGCAGATACGCAGTATTTT. It specifies CASSLATGADTQYF.

With respect to this clone: The same CDR3 arises from other DNA sequences in this sample as well. The chain uses TRBV19 and TRBJ2-7; D uncertain. With 1 base removed from V and 4 bases from J, the gap between germline ends came to 8 bases. This CDR3 spans 13 amino acids. Germline V gene lookup returns CDR1 LNHDA and CDR2 SQIVND (reference sequence). Written as DNA, the CDR3 is TGTGCCAGTAGTATAGGGGTACTTTACGAGCAGTACTTC. It specifies CASSIGVLYEQYF.

The chain couples TRBV30 to TRBJ1-5, with 7 bases matching TRBD1. CDR1 GTSNPN and CDR2 SVGIG come from the germline V gene (reference sequence). Trimming cost V 4 bases and J 1 base; bases outside gene matches: 13. The CDR3 runs to 17 residues. The CDR3 spells CAWNPGGLGGSNQPQHF. Written as DNA, the CDR3 is TGTGCCTGGAACCCAGGGGGGCTCGGGGGCAGCAATCAGCCCCAGCATTTT.

The chain recombines TRBV11-2 with TRBJ1-1; D is uncertain. Between the trimmed V and J ends, which lost 1 base and 5 bases, there was a span of 5 bases. This CDR3 has 12 amino acids. Germline V lookup: CDR1 SGHAT, CDR2 FQNNGV. CDR3 in amino acids: CASSLGVTEAFF. DNA for the CDR3: TGTGCCAGCAGCTTAGGGGTGACTGAAGCTTTCTTT.

The gene calls are TRBV18 and TRBJ1-5; 10 bases line up with TRBD1. V trimming: 6 bases; J trimming: 6 bases; junction bases outside the gene matches: 11. The CDR3 runs 16 residues. Germline values: CDR1 KGHSH, CDR2 LQKENI. DNA for the CDR3: TGTGCCAGCTCTTCGGACAGGGGGAAAAAAGGTCAGCCCCAGCATTTT. It is translated as CASSSDRGKKGQPQHF.

This chain links TRBV7-2 with TRBJ1-1; D call uncertain. V lost 0 bases and J 7 bases, leaving 6 bases between the germline ends. Germline lookup yields CDR1 SGHTA and CDR2 FQGNSA. The CDR3 is 12 amino acids. The CDR3 sequence is CASSLAGYEAFF. For the CDR3, the DNA is TGTGCCAGCAGCTTAGCCGGATATGAAGCTTTCTTT.

V and J are TRBV7-2 and TRBJ1-6; D is unclear. The CDR3 extends over 13 amino acids. Germline loops: CDR1 SGHTA, CDR2 FQGNSA. Trimming removed 3 bases at V and 3 bases at J, with 3 bases between. The CDR3 reads CASSFVYNSPLHF. The DNA for the CDR3 is TGTGCCAGCAGCTTCGTCTATAATTCACCCCTCCACTTT.

V usage is TRBV30 and J usage is TRBJ2-1; 7 bases line up with TRBD1. CDR1 is GTSNPN and CDR2 is SVGIG in the germline V gene (reference sequence). This CDR3 has 13 amino acids. V trimming: 5 bases; J trimming: 2 bases; junction bases outside the gene matches: 3. CDR3 sequence: CAWAGGPYNEQFF. CDR3 coding DNA: TGTGCCTGGGCAGGGGGACCCTACAATGAGCAGTTCTTC.

This chain connects TRBV7-6 to TRBJ2-3; the D is unclear. The CDR3 is made up of 13 amino acids. The V end was cut by 1 base, the J end by 5 bases, with 7 bases between. Germline loops: CDR1 SGHVS, CDR2 FNYEAQ. This CDR3 reads CASSLGSVDTQYF. CDR3 coding DNA: TGTGCCAGCAGCTTAGGCAGCGTAGATACGCAGTATTTT.

This sequence joins TRBV6-1 and TRBJ1-6; D gene uncertain. V was cut by 6 bases and J by 7 bases, with 4 bases left in between. This CDR3 comprises 11 residues. Per the germline V gene, CDR1 is MNHNS and CDR2 is SASEGT. CDR3 sequence: CASRENSPLHF. DNA for the CDR3: TGTGCCAGCAGAGAAAATTCACCCCTCCACTTT.

This clone has a handful of counts. The CDR3 bases are TGTGCCAGCAGACTCGTCCAGGGGGGCACTGAAGCTTTCTTT. Translating gives CASRLVQGGTEAFF. V is TRBV7-3 and J is TRBJ1-1, with 7 bases identical to TRBD1. The V and J ends lost 6 bases and 4 bases, in that order; junction bases with no gene match: 8. The CDR3 is made up of 14 amino acids. Germline-derived CDR1 and CDR2 are SGHTA and FQGTGA.

The V and J genes are TRBV5-1 and TRBJ1-3, with TRBD1 matching over 9 bases. Trimming at V came to 3 bases and at J to 6 bases, leaving 7 bases not matched to a gene. Germline CDR1 reads SGHRS; CDR2 reads YFSETQ. The CDR3 has 15 amino acids. This chain's CDR3 is CASSSGTGNENTIYF. The CDR3 bases are TGCGCCAGCAGCTCCGGGACAGGGAACGAAAACACCATATATTTT.

The chain links TRBV7-2 to TRBJ2-7; 16 positions match TRBD2. With 6 bases clipped from V and 7 bases from J, the junction kept 12 bases outside the gene matches. Germline values: CDR1 SGHTA, CDR2 FQGNSA. The CDR3 runs to 17 residues. Written as DNA, the CDR3 is TGTGCCAGCAGGAAGCCGGGACTAGCGGGAGGGCCCCTGGAGCAGTACTTC. Translation gives CASRKPGLAGGPLEQYF.

The V and J genes are TRBV18 and TRBJ1-1; 7 positions agree with TRBD1. V shed 0 bases and J 4 bases; nucleotides not matched to a gene: 5. Germline CDR1 reads KGHSH; CDR2 reads LQKENI. The CDR3 has 15 amino acids. The chain's CDR3 is CASSPPGAGGTEAFF. The CDR3 region has the DNA TGTGCCAGCTCACCACCCGGGGCAGGGGGCACTGAAGCTTTCTTT.

The chain couples TRBV15 to TRBJ1-3, with D perhaps TRBD1 (6 bases). The CDR3 contains 15 residues. Germline assignment: CDR1 LNHNV and CDR2 YYDKDF (reference sequence). Trimming cost V 1 base and J 0 bases, with 7 bases left between them. The CDR3 DNA sequence: TGTGCCACCAGCAGAGGGACAGTCTCTGGAAACACCATATATTTT. This gives the protein CATSRGTVSGNTIYF.

This clone was seen once. The chain links TRBV7-9 to TRBJ1-1; 10 bases match TRBD1. This CDR3 contains 15 residues. Germline V gene lookup returns CDR1 SEHNR and CDR2 FQNEAQ (reference sequence). J was trimmed by 5 bases and V by 4 bases; bases with no gene match: 7. The CDR3 DNA is TGTGCCAGCAGCTCCATGACAGGGGGCATAACTGAAGCTTTCTTT. Translation gives CASSSMTGGITEAFF.

The chain carries TRBV18 and TRBJ1-3; D is unresolved. Trimming cost V 8 bases and J 1 base, with 9 bases left between them. There are 13 residues in the CDR3. Germline V lookup: CDR1 KGHSH, CDR2 LQKENI. CDR3 sequence reads: CASATASGNTIYF. The CDR3 nucleotides are TGTGCCAGCGCAACTGCATCTGGAAACACCATATATTTT.

This chain connects TRBV6-5 to TRBJ1-1; D possibly corresponds to TRBD1 (5 bases). The CDR3 loop spans 13 amino acids. V lost 6 bases and J lost 2, with 10 bases in between. CDR1 and CDR2 from the germline V gene are MNHEY and SVGAGI. DNA of the CDR3: TGTGCCAGCAGATTACAGGCAAACACTGAAGCTTTCTTT. It yields the protein CASRLQANTEAFF.

The CDR3: CASSLRASNTGELFF. In DNA, the CDR3 is TGTGCCAGCAGCCTAAGGGCCTCGAACACCGGGGAGCTGTTTTTT. The chain combines TRBV7-9 with TRBJ2-2; D remains ambiguous. Trimming removed 5 bases from V and 0 bases from J, with 10 bases in between. Looked up from germline, CDR1 is SEHNR and CDR2 is FQNEAQ (reference sequence). The CDR3 consists of 15 residues.

This clone was found once. Other DNA sequences in this specimen translate into the identical CDR3. The chain employs TRBV11-2 and TRBJ2-1; D not certain. The CDR3 has 15 residues. V was shortened by 1 base and J by 0 bases, with 7 bases between the two germline ends. The germline gives CDR1 SGHAT, CDR2 FQNNGV. The CDR3 region is CASSLGRSSYNEQFF. CDR3 nucleotide sequence: TGTGCCAGCAGCTTAGGACGGAGCTCCTACAATGAGCAGTTCTTC.

This sequence joins TRBV7-2 and TRBJ1-2; D uncertain. Germline CDR1 is SGHTA and CDR2 is FQGNSA. Trimming took off 1 base at V and 4 bases at J, with 10 bases between the two ends. This CDR3 contains 14 residues. CDR3 amino acids: CASSLVINSYGYTF. The CDR3 DNA reads TGTGCCAGCAGCTTAGTGATAAACAGCTATGGCTACACCTTC.

In DNA, the CDR3 is TGTGCCAGCAGCCCGGGACAGGAAACTACAAACTATGGCTACACCTTC. This translates into CASSPGQETTNYGYTF. The chain joins TRBV9 to TRBJ1-2; 8 bases are a match to TRBD1. This CDR3 is 16 amino acids long. Germline V gene lookup returns CDR1 SGDLS and CDR2 YYNGEE. J gave up 2 bases and V 4 bases, and 10 bases lay outside the gene matches.

CDR3 amino acids: CASWSVPGHGSGELFF. The CDR3 DNA sequence: TGCGCCAGCTGGTCGGTTCCGGGACACGGGTCCGGGGAGCTGTTTTTT. The J gene is TRBJ2-2, the V gene TRBV10-2; perhaps TRBD1 as D (6 bases). Germline assignment: CDR1 WSHSY and CDR2 SAAADI. CDR3 length: 16 amino acids. The V and J ends lost 8 bases and 6 bases respectively, with 22 bases between them.